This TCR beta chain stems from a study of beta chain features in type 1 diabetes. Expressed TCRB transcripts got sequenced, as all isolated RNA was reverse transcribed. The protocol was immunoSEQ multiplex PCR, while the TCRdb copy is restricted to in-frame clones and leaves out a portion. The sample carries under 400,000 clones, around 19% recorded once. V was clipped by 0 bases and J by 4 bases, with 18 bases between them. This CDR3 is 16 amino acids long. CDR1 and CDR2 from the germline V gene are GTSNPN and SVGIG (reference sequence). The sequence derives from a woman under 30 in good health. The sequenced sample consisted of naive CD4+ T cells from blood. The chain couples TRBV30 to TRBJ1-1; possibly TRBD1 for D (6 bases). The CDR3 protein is CAWSVSGGRRTTEAFF. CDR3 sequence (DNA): TGTGCCTGGAGTGTATCCGGGGGGCGGCGGACCACTGAAGCTTTCTTT.